This TCR beta chain emerged from a study of OX40 agonist ivuxolimab in advanced cancers. On the study more broadly: Ivuxolimab, which is an agonistic anti-OX40 (CD134) antibody, was administered to the patients.

Germline V gene sequence: CDR1 SNHLY, CDR2 FYNNEI. V shed 4 bases and J shed 1 base, with 5 bases lying between them. CDR3 length: 13 residues. Assay used: immunoSEQ multiplex PCR; TCRdb lists only in-frame clones, some missing. Here the sample spans roughly 86,000 clones, almost 95% being singletons. Study-wide results and limits: The mean number of expanded clones was higher in CD8+ T cells than in CD4+.

Note on this clone: Its antigen is not known.

Source: CD4+ or CD8+ T cells sorted from blood, taken in a trial of the OX40 agonist ivuxolimab. The sequence was obtained from an adult with an advanced solid tumor such as melanoma, head and neck, liver or kidney cancer. The chain couples TRBV2 to TRBJ1-5; D call uncertain. CDR3 protein: CASSGQSNQPQHF. CDR3 sequence (DNA): TGTGCCAGCAGTGGTCAGAGCAATCAGCCCCAGCATTTT.